Listed here are 26 T cell receptor beta chains from one sample, sequenced in a study of post-analysis software for immune sequencing data. Study-wide points: Roughly five TRBV segments were more frequent in patients than controls; TRBV5-6, TRBV5-1 and TRBV20-1 belonged to this group.

For these receptors, no antigen is known. Unique molecular identifiers were present in the TCR beta cDNA libraries. TCRdb re-called the PCR reads through MiXCR, storing one row per CDR3 protein. The table shows a few hundred thousand distinct CDR3 sequences, with 39% occurring only once. Sequenced: blood. The origin of the receptors is a girl aged 2 to 10 with multiple sclerosis.

The V and J genes are TRBV5-5 and TRBJ1-4; 8 bases fit TRBD1. With V trimmed by 4 bases and J by 5 bases, 4 bases remained unmatched. Germline V gene data show CDR1 as SGHKS and CDR2 as YYEKEE (reference sequence). The CDR3 covers 14 residues. The CDR3 region has the DNA TGTGCCAGCAGCGCGACAGGGGCAAATGAAAAACTGTTTTTT. Translation: CASSATGANEKLFF.

Regarding this clonotype: Germline is not matched at one junction end, which may reflect a read error. The chain recombines TRBV4-3 with TRBJ2-5, with 9 positions matching TRBD2. The end of the DNA aligns better with TRBJ2-7, so the J call may be wrong. There are 17 residues in the CDR3. CDR1 LGHNA and CDR2 YSLEER come from the germline V gene. CDR3 residues: CASSQDSGGRASHEQYF. The CDR3 DNA is TGCGCCAGCAGCCAAGATTCCGGCGGGAGGGCCTCCCACGAGCAGTACTTC.

This chain links TRBV4-1 with TRBJ1-2, with 9 bases that match TRBD1. This CDR3 spans 19 amino acids. Trimming took 0 bases from V and 6 from J; bases not matched to a gene: 17. The germline CDR1 and CDR2 sequences are MGHRA and YSYEKL. CDR3 protein: CASSQDGQALSDRGHGYTF. CDR3 DNA sequence: TGCGCCAGCAGCCAAGATGGTCAGGCCTTATCGGACAGGGGACATGGCTACACCTTC.

The V gene is TRBV12-5, the J gene TRBJ2-5, with TRBD2 as a possible D gene (6 bases). Trimming removed 5 bases at V and 4 bases at J, with 14 bases between. Per germline, CDR1 LGHNT and CDR2 FRNRAP. This CDR3 comprises 14 residues. CDR3 DNA: TGTGCTAGTGGTGCATCCGGAGGGAGAGAGACCCAGTACTTC. Translating gives CASGASGGRETQYF.

This clonotype was counted a few times. For the CDR3, the DNA is TGTGCCAGCAGCTCGAAAGAAGGACTAGCGGATGAGCAGTTCTTC. Translation: CASSSKEGLADEQFF. The rearrangement links TRBV7-9 to TRBJ2-1; 10 bases map to TRBD2. This CDR3 contains 15 residues. Germline CDR1 and CDR2: SEHNR and FQNEAQ (reference sequence). V gave up 4 bases and J gave up 8 bases; unmatched junction bases: 8. The full variable domain, rest sourced from reference TRBV7-9 and TRBJ2-1, is DTGVSQNPRHKITKRGQNVTFRCDPISEHNRLYWYRQTLGQGPEFLTYFQNEAQLEKSRLLSDRFSAERPKGSFSTLEIQRTEQGDSAMYLCASSSKEGLADEQFFGPGTRLTVL.

This clonotype has a handful of counts. The chain joins TRBV5-5 to TRBJ1-5; D remains ambiguous. V dropped 4 bases and J dropped 0 bases, with 11 bases sitting between them. The CDR3 runs 15 residues. The germline gives CDR1 SGHKS, CDR2 YYEKEE (reference sequence). The CDR3 DNA reads TGTGCCAGCAGCCTTGTGGCCTATAGCAATCAGCCCCAGCATTTT. This translates into CASSLVAYSNQPQHF. The full variable domain, completed using reference TRBV5-5 and TRBJ1-5, is DAGVTQSPTHLIKTRGQQVTLRCSPISGHKSVSWYQQVLGQGPQFIFQYYEKEERGRGNFPDRFSARQFPNYSSELNVNALLLGDSALYLCASSLVAYSNQPQHFGDGTRLSIL.

This clonotype was seen more than once but under ten times. The chain recombines TRBV29-1 with TRBJ2-1; no clear D. V was shortened by 1 base and J by 10 bases, with 20 bases between the two germline ends. The CDR3 sequence is 15 residues long. Germline V gives CDR1 SQVTM, CDR2 ANQGSEA. CDR3 sequence reads: CSVEAVGHSMGEQFF. As DNA, the CDR3 is TGCAGCGTTGAAGCCGTGGGCCACTCCATGGGGGAGCAGTTCTTC.

This clonotype was seen more than once but under ten times. This chain joins TRBV28 and TRBJ1-5, with D perhaps matching TRBD1 (6 bases). The CDR3 is 14 residues long. Between the trimmed V and J ends, which lost 6 bases and 6 bases, there was a span of 15 bases. From germline, CDR1 is MDHEN and CDR2 SYDVKM. DNA of the CDR3: TGTGCCAGCAGGGGAACAGGGCCCCCTCAGCCCCAGCATTTT. Its translation: CASRGTGPPQPQHF.

This clonotype was counted a few times. The rearrangement joins TRBV7-9 to TRBJ2-1, with a tentative D call TRBD1 (5 bases). Germline CDR1 and CDR2: SEHNR and FQNEAQ (reference sequence). Trimming took off 4 bases at V and 4 bases at J, with 14 bases between the two ends. The CDR3 totals 15 residues. For the CDR3, the DNA is TGTGCCAGCAGCTCCCCGGACACCTCATACAATGAGCAGTTCTTC. Translating gives CASSSPDTSYNEQFF.

V usage is TRBV11-2 and J usage is TRBJ1-1; D ambiguous. CDR1 is SGHAT, CDR2 FQNNGV, per germline. CDR3 length equals 13 residues. Trimming removed 3 bases from V and 3 bases from J, with 8 bases in between. For the CDR3, the DNA is TGTGCCAGCAGCTTGCACCTAGACACTGAAGCTTTCTTT. The encoded protein is CASSLHLDTEAFF.

This clonotype was counted only a few times. The chain joins TRBV7-9 to TRBJ2-7; TRBD2 aligns across 13 bases. The V and J ends lost 6 bases and 2 bases, in that order; junction bases with no gene match: 7. Germline loops: CDR1 SEHNR, CDR2 FQNEAQ (reference sequence). The CDR3 is 16 amino acids. This CDR3 is CASSRTSGSLAYEQYF. The CDR3 DNA reads TGTGCCAGCAGTCGGACTAGCGGGAGCCTAGCCTACGAGCAGTACTTC.

V is TRBV20-1 and J is TRBJ2-7, with TRBD2 as a possible D gene (5 bases). Trimming removed 0 bases from V and 3 bases from J, with 12 bases in between. The CDR3 loop spans 14 amino acids. Germline V lookup: CDR1 DFQATT, CDR2 SNEGSKA (reference sequence). CDR3 region: CSARDGGQVYEQYF. The CDR3 coding sequence is TGCAGTGCTAGAGATGGCGGGCAAGTCTACGAGCAGTACTTC.

The genes are TRBV5-6 and TRBJ2-1; D call uncertain. With 2 bases removed from V and 4 bases from J, the gap between germline ends came to 7 bases. There are 13 residues in the CDR3. Germline-derived CDR1 and CDR2 are SGHDT and YYEEEE. CDR3 sequence: CASSFDEYNEQFF. In DNA, the CDR3 is TGTGCCAGCAGCTTCGACGAATACAATGAGCAGTTCTTC.

This chain links TRBV3-1 with TRBJ2-5; D is possibly TRBD1 (6 bases). Looked up from germline, CDR1 is LGHDT and CDR2 is YNNKEL (reference sequence). V lost 10 bases to trimming and J lost 1 base, with 16 bases between them. There are 14 residues in the CDR3. The DNA for the CDR3 is TGTGCCACCGCTCGACAGGCCGTCCAAGAGACCCAGTACTTC. Encoded protein: CATARQAVQETQYF.

Remarks on this clonotype: An end of the junction differs from the germline gene, which may be a read error. V usage is TRBV9 and J usage is TRBJ2-1; TRBD1 matches at 9 bases. The germline V gene encodes CDR1 SGDLS and CDR2 YYNGEE. The CDR3 runs 15 residues. This CDR3 reads CAGGPGTGLRSERFF. CDR3 coding DNA: TGTGCCGGCGGGCCAGGGACAGGGCTAAGGAGTGAGCGGTTCTTC.

J is TRBJ2-7 and V is TRBV5-1, with D uncertain. Trimming pared 2 bases from V and 1 base from J, leaving 13 bases between. From germline, CDR1 is SGHRS and CDR2 YFSETQ. CDR3 length: 15 amino acids. CDR3 region: CASSFYLNRSYEQYF. For the CDR3, the DNA is TGCGCCAGCAGCTTTTATTTAAACAGATCCTACGAGCAGTACTTC.

The rearrangement uses TRBV9 and TRBJ2-1, with unresolved D. V gave up 2 bases and J gave up 1 base, with 19 bases separating them. This CDR3 has 18 residues. From germline, CDR1 is SGDLS and CDR2 YYNGEE. The CDR3 bases are TGTGCCAGCAGCGTTACTGTCGGAGTTGGGTTTTCCTACAATGAGCAGTTCTTC. This codes for CASSVTVGVGFSYNEQFF.

As regards this clonotype: Germline and junction disagree at one end, which may indicate a read error. CDR3 amino acids: CASSQSTDAQYF. CDR3 nucleotide sequence: TGTGCCAGCTCACAAAGCACAGATGCGCAGTATTTT. The rearrangement joins TRBV18 to TRBJ2-3, with D unresolved. The germline CDR1 and CDR2 sequences are KGHSH and LQKENI. The CDR3 is 12 amino acids.

This clonotype was recorded once. This chain uses TRBV3-1 with TRBJ2-3; possibly TRBD1 for D (5 bases). The CDR3 runs to 14 residues. Germline CDR1 is LGHDT and CDR2 is YNNKEL (reference sequence). Trimming took off 3 bases at V and 5 bases at J, with 12 bases between the two ends. The chain's CDR3 is CASSQAITGDTQYF. The DNA of the CDR3 is TGTGCCAGCAGCCAGGCTATTACAGGAGATACGCAGTATTTT.

The chain couples TRBV6-5 to TRBJ1-5, with D uncertain. The V end lost 2 bases, the J end lost 8 bases, and 10 bases lay between the germline ends. Germline loops: CDR1 MNHEY, CDR2 SVGAGI. This CDR3 comprises 13 residues. CDR3 DNA sequence: TGTGCCAGCAGTTACAGAGGGAATGAGCCCCAGCATTTT. This sequence encodes CASSYRGNEPQHF.

This sequence joins TRBV5-1 and TRBJ1-5; the D gene is possibly TRBD1 (5 bases). Looked up from germline, CDR1 is SGHRS and CDR2 is YFSETQ. V was shortened by 0 bases and J by 5 bases, with 12 bases between the two germline ends. The CDR3 is made up of 15 amino acids. CDR3 in amino acids: CASSLGEGGDQPQHF. CDR3 nucleotide sequence: TGCGCCAGCAGCTTGGGGGAAGGAGGGGATCAGCCCCAGCATTTT. The entire variable domain, with the rest obtained from reference TRBV5-1 and TRBJ1-5, is as follows: KAGVTQTPRYLIKTRGQQVTLSCSPISGHRSVSWYQQTPGQGLQFLFEYFSETQRNKGNFPGRFSGRQFSNSRSEMNVSTLELGDSALYLCASSLGEGGDQPQHFGDGTRLSIL.

This rearrangement joins TRBV27 to TRBJ2-3, with D tentatively TRBD2 (6 bases). From germline, CDR1 is MNHEY and CDR2 SMNVEV (reference sequence). Trimming took off 3 bases at V and 0 bases at J, with 13 bases between the two ends. The CDR3 is 16 residues long. The CDR3 loop is CASSLTRLVSTDTQYF. Written as DNA, the CDR3 is TGTGCCAGCAGTTTGACGAGACTAGTGAGCACAGATACGCAGTATTTT.

This clonotype came up a few times. V usage is TRBV28 and J usage is TRBJ2-7, with TRBD1 matching 7 bases. V shed 8 bases and J 3 bases; nucleotides not matched to a gene: 10. This CDR3 has 14 residues. Germline V gives CDR1 MDHEN, CDR2 SYDVKM. CDR3: CASRLGDRYYEQYF. The CDR3 bases are TGTGCCAGCCGATTAGGGGACAGATACTACGAGCAGTACTTC.

The rearrangement joins TRBV28 to TRBJ2-1, with 13 positions matching TRBD2. V was clipped by 5 bases and J by 10 bases; unmatched bases: 14. Looked up from germline, CDR1 is MDHEN and CDR2 is SYDVKM. This CDR3 has 17 residues. The CDR3 is CASSALLAGGPGWEQFF. The CDR3 nucleotides read TGTGCCAGCAGTGCGCTACTAGCGGGAGGGCCGGGATGGGAGCAGTTCTTC. The full variable domain, in which reference TRBV28 and TRBJ2-1 provide the parts outside the CDR3, is DVKVTQSSRYLVKRTGEKVFLECVQDMDHENMFWYRQDPGLGLRLIYFSYDVKMKEKGDIPEGYSVSREKKERFSLILESASTNQTSMYLCASSALLAGGPGWEQFFGPGTRLTVL.

CDR3 DNA: TGTGCCAGCGGCGAAGCCGGGACTTCCCACTTTAGCTCCTACAATGAGCAGTTCTTC. Translation: CASGEAGTSHFSSYNEQFF. The V gene is TRBV5-6, the J gene TRBJ2-1; D is possibly TRBD2 (6 bases). In germline, CDR1 is SGHDT, CDR2 YYEEEE. With 7 bases removed from V and 0 bases from J, the gap between germline ends came to 26 bases. The CDR3 is 19 residues long.

The sample holds a few counts of this clonotype. This chain uses TRBV12-3 or TRBV12-4 with TRBJ2-7; no definite D call. V lost 4 bases and J 3 bases, leaving 7 bases between the germline ends. The CDR3 runs to 12 residues. In DNA form, the CDR3 reads TGTGCCAGCAGTTCCCTACGCTACGAGCAGTACTTC. This gives the protein CASSSLRYEQYF.